These 23 T cell receptor beta chains were sequenced from one sample in a study of CD8 T cells in Susac syndrome. A quantity of about 0.5 to 1 ug RNA underwent reverse transcription using random hexamers. TCRdb passed the immunoSEQ multiplex PCR reads through MiXCR, listing each CDR3 protein once. Among approximately 120,000 distinct CDR3 sequences, roughly 95% were seen once, and the ten largest hold just over 0.095%. The sample comprised CD4+ T cells from PBMCs. These receptor sequences come from a human donor in good health.

CDR3 nucleotides: TGCAGCGTTGCTAATAGCGGGAGGACCTTCTACAATGAGCAGTTCTTC. Its protein product is CSVANSGRTFYNEQFF. The chain has TRBV29-1 and TRBJ2-1; 10 nucleotides line up with TRBD2. CDR1 is SQVTM, CDR2 ANQGSEA, per germline. The CDR3 extends over 16 amino acids. V trimming: 4 bases; J trimming: 3 bases; junction bases outside the gene matches: 9.

This chain's CDR3 is CASRLSGQSSYEQYF. CDR3 bases: TGCGCCAGCAGACTATCGGGACAGAGCTCCTACGAGCAGTACTTC. The chain combines TRBV4-1 with TRBJ2-7; 7 bases are a match to TRBD1. Per germline, CDR1 MGHRA and CDR2 YSYEKL. Trimming took 6 bases from V and 0 from J; bases not matched to a gene: 8. This CDR3 has 15 amino acids.

This rearrangement joins TRBV20-1 to TRBJ2-5; 10 bases map to TRBD2. V lost 5 bases to trimming and J lost 2 bases; unmatched junction nucleotides: 8. Germline CDR1 and CDR2: DFQATT and SNEGSKA (reference sequence). The CDR3 extends over 15 amino acids. Written as DNA, the CDR3 is TGCAGTGCTTACCCGATAGCGGGAGGACAAGAGACCCAGTACTTC. Translating gives CSAYPIAGGQETQYF.

The genes are TRBV29-1 and TRBJ1-5, with D unresolved. Trimming left V 6 bases short and J 4 bases short, with 10 bases between. Germline V gene data show CDR1 as SQVTM and CDR2 as ANQGSEA. The CDR3 is 12 residues long. The CDR3 is CSVAGPNQPQHF. For the CDR3, the DNA is TGCAGCGTGGCCGGGCCGAATCAGCCCCAGCATTTT.

The chain couples TRBV30 to TRBJ2-3; D remains ambiguous. CDR1 and CDR2 from the germline V gene are GTSNPN and SVGIG (reference sequence). V was clipped by 3 bases and J by 0 bases, with 13 bases between them. CDR3 length: 15 residues. DNA of the CDR3: TGTGCCTGGAGCCGCTTAATAGCCAGCACAGATACGCAGTATTTT. It specifies CAWSRLIASTDTQYF.

The rearrangement links TRBV12-3 or TRBV12-4 to TRBJ2-7; D unclear. The CDR3 has 12 residues. Trimming removed 4 bases from V and 5 bases from J, with 9 bases in between. CDR3 sequence reads: CASSSFWDEQYF. CDR3 bases: TGTGCCAGCAGTTCGTTTTGGGACGAGCAGTACTTC.

In its sample, this clonotype was seen once. The J gene is TRBJ2-3, the V gene TRBV20-1; perhaps TRBD2 as D (6 bases). Trimming pared 3 bases from V and 0 bases from J, leaving 19 bases between. CDR3 length equals 17 residues. Looked up from germline, CDR1 is DFQATT and CDR2 is SNEGSKA (reference sequence). CDR3 protein: CSARGGWAAGSTDTQYF. For the CDR3, the DNA is TGCAGTGCTAGGGGTGGTTGGGCGGCGGGAAGCACAGATACGCAGTATTTT.

The rearrangement uses TRBV15 and TRBJ2-3, with D possibly TRBD2 on 6 matching bases. Trimming took off 4 bases at V and 4 bases at J, with 18 bases between the two ends. The CDR3 is 16 amino acids. Germline loops: CDR1 LNHNV, CDR2 YYDKDF (reference sequence). For the CDR3, the DNA is TGTGCCACCAGCAAGGTAGAGGGAGGTAACGCAGATACGCAGTATTTT. Translation: CATSKVEGGNADTQYF.

V usage is TRBV5-1 and J usage is TRBJ2-5; 11 bases agree with TRBD2. V gave up 0 bases and J gave up 5 bases; unmatched junction bases: 6. Per the germline V gene, CDR1 is SGHRS and CDR2 is YFSETQ. CDR3 length equals 16 residues. The CDR3 bases are TGCGCCAGCAGCTTGGGACTAGCGGGAAGAGGGGAGACCCAGTACTTC. Its translation is CASSLGLAGRGETQYF. The whole variable domain, filled in from reference TRBV5-1 and TRBJ2-5, reads KAGVTQTPRYLIKTRGQQVTLSCSPISGHRSVSWYQQTPGQGLQFLFEYFSETQRNKGNFPGRFSGRQFSNSRSEMNVSTLELGDSALYLCASSLGLAGRGETQYFGPGTRLLVL.

The chain links TRBV29-1 to TRBJ2-5; 9 bases line up with TRBD1. The germline V gene encodes CDR1 SQVTM and CDR2 ANQGSEA. Losses at the gene ends were 1 base for V and 1 base for J; bases not matched to a gene: 13. This CDR3 comprises 18 residues. CDR3 coding DNA: TGCAGCGTTGAAGGGTCCCGGGACAGGGAATGGGGCCAAGAGACCCAGTACTTC. Translating it yields CSVEGSRDREWGQETQYF.

The rearrangement joins TRBV6-1 to TRBJ2-7; 9 nucleotides match TRBD1. Germline CDR1 is MNHNS and CDR2 is SASEGT. The CDR3 totals 13 residues. Trimming at V came to 11 bases and at J to 6 bases, leaving 11 bases not matched to a gene. As DNA, the CDR3 is TGTGCCGGGGGACAGGGATGGTTGGGCGAGCAGTACTTC. Its translation is CAGGQGWLGEQYF.

The chain joins TRBV5-6 to TRBJ2-7; TRBD1 matches 9 bases. After removal of 1 base from V and 2 bases from J, the junction contained 4 bases not matched to a gene. The V gene's germline CDR1 is SGHDT and CDR2 YYEEEE. The CDR3 is made up of 15 amino acids. CDR3 DNA: TGTGCCAGCAGCTTGTGGGACAGGGAAACCTACGAGCAGTACTTC. Translated: CASSLWDRETYEQYF.

This clonotype came up once. The CDR3 reads CSASGQAGNQPQHF. DNA for the CDR3: TGCAGTGCTAGTGGACAGGCGGGCAATCAGCCCCAGCATTTT. This chain uses TRBV20-1 with TRBJ1-5, with 7 positions matching TRBD1. The J segment lost 2 bases and the V segment lost 3 bases, leaving 4 bases of the junction unmatched. Looked up from germline, CDR1 is DFQATT and CDR2 is SNEGSKA (reference sequence). The CDR3 has 14 residues.

V and J are TRBV6-1 and TRBJ2-2; 7 bases line up with TRBD1. Germline V gives CDR1 MNHNS, CDR2 SASEGT. This CDR3 has 15 amino acids. After removal of 8 bases from V and 10 bases from J, the junction contained 16 bases not matched to a gene. DNA for the CDR3: TGTGCCAGCGATCGACAGGGCACGTTTGGGGAGGAGCTGTTTTTT. It specifies CASDRQGTFGEELFF.

V is TRBV18 and J is TRBJ2-1; TRBD1 matches at 8 bases. CDR1 is KGHSH and CDR2 is LQKENI in the germline V gene. Trimming cost V 1 base and J 5 bases; bases outside gene matches: 4. The CDR3 contains 15 residues. CDR3 residues: CASSPRDRRNNEQFF. Written as DNA, the CDR3 is TGTGCCAGCTCACCACGGGACAGGCGAAACAATGAGCAGTTCTTC.

CDR3 loop: CASSGTGSNYYGYTF. The CDR3 bases are TGTGCCAGCAGCGGGACGGGCTCCAATTACTATGGCTACACCTTC. The chain carries TRBV9 and TRBJ1-2; D uncertain. The CDR3 runs to 15 residues. Looked up from germline, CDR1 is SGDLS and CDR2 is YYNGEE. Trimming removed 3 bases from V and 3 bases from J, with 15 bases in between.

The rearrangement joins TRBV5-6 to TRBJ2-1, with a tentative D call TRBD2 (5 bases). Germline CDR1 reads SGHDT; CDR2 reads YYEEEE. This CDR3 has 13 residues. Between the trimmed V and J ends, which lost 2 bases and 9 bases, there was a span of 12 bases. CDR3: CASSLLWRAEQFF. The CDR3 nucleotides are TGTGCCAGCAGCTTACTCTGGCGGGCTGAGCAGTTCTTC. The variable domain in full, completed from reference TRBV5-6 and TRBJ2-1, reads DAGVTQSPTHLIKTRGQQVTLRCSPKSGHDTVSWYQQALGQGPQFIFQYYEEEERQRGNFPDRFSGHQFPNYSSELNVNALLLGDSALYLCASSLLWRAEQFFGPGTRLTVL.

The V and J genes are TRBV3-1 and TRBJ1-4, with D perhaps matching TRBD1 (5 bases). V lost 2 bases and J 4 bases, leaving 14 bases between the germline ends. The V gene's germline CDR1 is LGHDT and CDR2 YNNKEL (reference sequence). The CDR3 is 16 residues long. The DNA of the CDR3 is TGTGCCAGCAGCCAACGGGCAGGGACCCTTAATGAAAAACTGTTTTTT. Translating gives CASSQRAGTLNEKLFF.

Comments on this clonotype: The junction differs from germline at one of its ends, possibly a read error. This rearrangement joins TRBV7-2 to TRBJ2-5, with 11 bases that match TRBD2. CDR1 is SGHTA and CDR2 is FQGNSA in the germline V gene. CDR3 length: 14 residues. The CDR3 nucleotides are TGTGCCAGCAGTTTAGCGGGGGGGCGAGAGACCCAGTACTTC. It specifies CASSLAGGRETQYF.

This chain joins TRBV29-1 and TRBJ2-7, with D unresolved. V lost 5 bases, J lost 3 bases, and 5 bases lay in between. CDR3 length: 10 amino acids. The germline V gene has CDR1 SQVTM and CDR2 ANQGSEA. The CDR3 protein is CSVLLYEQYF. The CDR3 DNA reads TGCAGCGTTCTACTCTACGAGCAGTACTTC.

This clonotype is a singleton in its sample. This rearrangement joins TRBV29-1 to TRBJ2-6; 7 nucleotides align to TRBD1. The CDR3 is made up of 15 amino acids. Germline CDR1 is SQVTM and CDR2 is ANQGSEA. V was clipped by 5 bases and J by 3 bases; unmatched bases: 7. CDR3 loop: CSVKTGLSGANVLTF. CDR3 bases: TGCAGCGTTAAGACAGGGTTAAGTGGGGCCAACGTCCTGACTTTC.

The rearrangement joins TRBV28 to TRBJ2-7; 7 positions agree with TRBD2. Germline V CDR1 and CDR2: MDHEN, SYDVKM. V lost 3 bases to trimming and J lost 6 bases; unmatched junction nucleotides: 2. This CDR3 spans 12 amino acids. The CDR3 loop reads CASSLAGAEQYF. The CDR3 bases are TGTGCCAGCAGTTTGGCGGGAGCCGAGCAGTACTTC.

CDR3 amino acids: CAWSVTGSTEAFF. CDR3 DNA: TGTGCCTGGAGTGTGACAGGGAGCACTGAAGCTTTCTTT. The rearrangement uses TRBV30 and TRBJ1-1; 7 nucleotides match TRBD1. V lost 0 bases and J lost 4; bases outside the gene matches: 2. Germline CDR1 is GTSNPN and CDR2 is SVGIG (reference sequence). This CDR3 region has 13 residues. Together with reference TRBV30 and TRBJ1-1, the CDR3 gives the full variable domain: SQTIHQWPATLVQPVGSPLSLECTVEGTSNPNLYWYRQAAGRGLQLLFYSVGIGQISSEVPQNLSASRPQDRQFILSSKKLLLSDSGFYLCAWSVTGSTEAFFGQGTRLTVV.